This is a list of T cell receptor beta chains from one sample in a study of graft-versus-host responses after intestinal transplantation. The table came from immunoSEQ multiplex PCR; TCRdb's copy has only in-frame clones and leaves some out. Of approximately 20,000 clones listed, under 75% are singletons. The sample consisted of ileum tissue, taken approximately 3 weeks after intestinal transplant. The receptors come from a human patient who received an intestinal transplant, so some T cells may come from the graft donor. CDR3s include the opening cysteine and the closing phenylalanine or tryptophan. D genes are given only for firm matches. Size tells how often a clone was seen (once, few, many) or the class of an expanded clone, and some rows leave it out.

v_call	cdr3_length	d_call	clone_size	j_call	cdr3_aa	cdr3_nt
TRBV7-9	16	-	-	TRBJ1-2	CASSLGAGGQDYGYTF	TGTGCCAGCAGCTTAGGGGCCGGGGGGCAGGACTATGGCTACACCTTC
TRBV4-3	20	TRBD2	few	TRBJ2-1	CASSQDQRGGRPSSYNEQFF	TGCGCCAGCAGCCAAGATCAACGCGGGGGGCGACCCAGCTCCTACAATGAGCAGTTCTTC
TRBV21-1	16	-	few	TRBJ1-2	CASSNHLTGTNYGYTF	TGTGCCAGCAGCAACCACCTGACAGGAACTAACTATGGCTACACCTTC
TRBV19	14	TRBD2	-	TRBJ2-7	CASSIGAGVYEQYF	TGTGCCAGTAGTATTGGAGCGGGAGTGTACGAGCAGTACTTC
TRBV5-8	13	TRBD1	-	TRBJ2-5	CASSPDRQETQYF	TGTGCCAGCAGCCCGGACAGGCAAGAGACCCAGTACTTC
TRBV27	13	TRBD1	-	TRBJ2-7	CASSFPGGFEQYF	TGTGCCAGCAGTTTCCCAGGGGGTTTCGAGCAGTACTTC
TRBV7-2	15	TRBD1	few	TRBJ1-2	CASSPRTGGPYGYTF	TGTGCCAGCAGCCCCCGGACAGGGGGCCCCTATGGCTACACCTTC
TRBV6-5	14	-	-	TRBJ2-7	CASSYGWGAYEQYF	TGTGCCAGCAGTTACGGGTGGGGGGCCTACGAGCAGTACTTC
TRBV7-2	14	-	medium-sized	TRBJ2-7	CASSPTGSYDEQYF	TGTGCCAGCAGCCCAACAGGGAGTTACGACGAGCAGTACTTC
TRBV4-1	15	-	-	TRBJ2-7	CASSQGGGFLYEQYF	TGCGCCAGCAGCCAGGGGGGGGGCTTTCTGTACGAGCAGTACTTC
TRBV7-2	17	-	-	TRBJ1-6	CASSHGPRWHSWSPLHF	TGTGCCAGCAGCCATGGGCCCCGATGGCACTCCTGGTCACCCCTCCACTTT
TRBV6-6	16	TRBD2	-	TRBJ2-1	CASSYYGLAGYNEQFF	TGTGCCAGCAGTTACTACGGACTAGCGGGGTACAATGAGCAGTTCTTC
TRBV5-1	14	TRBD1	-	TRBJ2-5	CASSLGTGEKTQYF	TGCGCCAGCAGCTTGGGTACAGGGGAAAAGACCCAGTACTTC
TRBV7-8	15	-	-	TRBJ2-1	CASSLGGGGPNEQFF	TGTGCCAGCAGCTTAGGAGGGGGGGGCCCCAATGAGCAGTTCTTC
TRBV30	17	TRBD2	-	TRBJ2-7	CAWRDLSGGRPSYEQYF	TGTGCCTGGAGAGATTTGAGTGGCGGGAGACCGTCCTACGAGCAGTACTTC
TRBV15	12	-	few	TRBJ2-1	CATSSTYNEQFF	TGTGCCACCAGCTCAACTTACAATGAGCAGTTCTTC
TRBV6-5	12	-	few	TRBJ1-2	CASSTNGYGYTF	TGTGCCAGCAGCACTAACGGCTATGGCTACACCTTC
TRBV4-1	16	-	-	TRBJ1-4	CASSQVRWGLNEKLFF	TGCGCCAGCAGCCAAGTTAGATGGGGGCTTAATGAAAAACTGTTTTTT
TRBV18	12	-	-	TRBJ2-1	CASSPVVGEQFF	TGTGCCAGCTCACCGGTTGTCGGGGAGCAGTTCTTC
TRBV6-5	14	-	few	TRBJ1-1	CASSYSTANTEAFF	TGTGCCAGCAGTTACTCGACAGCGAACACTGAAGCTTTCTTT
TRBV7-9	13	-	-	TRBJ2-2	CASSLLAAGELFF	TGTGCCAGCAGCTTACTAGCCGCCGGGGAGCTGTTTTTT
TRBV9	15	-	-	TRBJ2-5	CASSALPGVGETQYF	TGTGCCAGCAGCGCCTTACCGGGAGTAGGGGAGACCCAGTACTTC
TRBV27	15	-	-	TRBJ1-2	CASSLSAGANYGYTF	TGTGCCAGCAGTTTATCCGCAGGGGCTAACTATGGCTACACCTTC
TRBV5-1	14	TRBD2	-	TRBJ2-5	CASKRELRRETQYF	TGCGCCAGCAAGCGGGAACTAAGGAGGGAGACCCAGTACTTC
TRBV27	15	TRBD2	-	TRBJ2-1	CASSFLAVTYNEQFF	TGTGCCAGCAGTTTTCTAGCGGTAACCTACAATGAGCAGTTCTTC
TRBV19	12	-	-	TRBJ1-2	CARTRGNYGYTF	TGTGCCCGAACGAGAGGGAACTATGGCTACACCTTC
TRBV4-2	16	-	-	TRBJ2-7	CASSPGLADYSYEQYF	TGTGCCAGCAGCCCCGGCTTGGCGGACTACTCCTACGAGCAGTACTTC
TRBV4-2	13	-	few	TRBJ2-3	CASSQEYTDTQYF	TGTGCCAGCAGCCAAGAATATACAGATACGCAGTATTTT
TRBV7-3	15	TRBD2	-	TRBJ2-3	CASSLGGGFTDTQYF	TGTGCCAGCAGTCTTGGGGGGGGTTTCACAGATACGCAGTATTTT
TRBV11-2	16	-	-	TRBJ2-3	CASSLQGGGVADTQYF	TGTGCCAGCAGCTTACAGGGTGGAGGGGTTGCAGATACGCAGTATTTT
TRBV2	17	TRBD2	-	TRBJ2-4	CASSDGLAGLAKNIQYF	TGTGCCAGCAGTGACGGACTAGCGGGACTAGCCAAAAACATTCAGTACTTC
TRBV7-2	14	TRBD1	few	TRBJ1-5	CASSYRGEGQPQHF	TGTGCCAGCAGCTACAGGGGGGAGGGCCAGCCCCAGCATTTT
TRBV28	15	-	-	TRBJ1-2	CASIQGARGYYGYTF	TGTGCCAGCATACAGGGCGCCCGGGGATACTATGGCTACACCTTC
TRBV7-2	14	-	-	TRBJ1-3	CASSLIGSGNTIYF	TGTGCCAGCAGCTTAATCGGTTCTGGAAACACCATATATTTT
TRBV5-4	13	-	large	TRBJ2-7	CASSWGHLGEQYF	TGTGCCAGCAGCTGGGGACATTTGGGCGAGCAGTACTTC
TRBV4-1	16	TRBD2	-	TRBJ2-5	CASSQERAGGLGTQYF	TGCGCCAGCAGCCAAGAAAGAGCGGGGGGGCTTGGGACCCAGTACTTC
TRBV19	14	TRBD1	once	TRBJ2-1	CASSTWDRSREQFF	TGTGCCAGTAGTACCTGGGACAGGTCGAGGGAGCAGTTCTTC
TRBV5-5	15	TRBD1	-	TRBJ1-6	CASSLMYTGESPLHF	TGTGCCAGCAGCTTGATGTACACAGGGGAATCACCCCTCCACTTT
TRBV5-1	12	-	-	TRBJ1-1	CASSLIGGEAFF	TGCGCCAGCAGCTTGATAGGGGGAGAGGCTTTCTTT
TRBV27	17	TRBD2	-	TRBJ2-3	CASSPGLAGGPGDTQYF	TGTGCCAGCAGTCCGGGACTAGCGGGAGGGCCCGGAGATACGCAGTATTTT
TRBV7-8	14	-	few	TRBJ2-7	CASSLLSGKDEQYF	TGTGCCAGCAGCTTATTGTCAGGGAAAGACGAGCAGTACTTC
TRBV27	14	-	-	TRBJ2-1	CASSFQRVYNEQFF	TGTGCCAGCAGTTTCCAGCGGGTCTACAATGAGCAGTTCTTC
TRBV27	11	TRBD1	medium-sized	TRBJ2-7	CASRGGGEQYF	TGTGCCAGCAGAGGGGGCGGAGAGCAGTACTTC
TRBV14	13	TRBD1	-	TRBJ2-1	CASITGAYNEQFF	TGTGCCAGCATAACAGGGGCCTACAATGAGCAGTTCTTC
TRBV6-5	14	TRBD2	once	TRBJ2-1	CASRGLAGWGEQFF	TGTGCCAGCAGAGGACTAGCGGGGTGGGGTGAGCAGTTCTTC
TRBV2	13	-	-	TRBJ2-7	CASSPDLYNEQYF	TGTGCCAGCAGTCCTGACTTATACAACGAGCAGTACTTC
TRBV4-2	19	TRBD1	once	TRBJ1-2	CASSDAQGTQLEANYGYTF	TGTGCCAGCAGCGACGCACAGGGGACCCAACTGGAAGCTAACTATGGCTACACCTTC
TRBV6-4	15	TRBD1	-	TRBJ1-1	CASSDSGDRVTEAFF	TGTGCCAGCAGTGACTCGGGGGACAGGGTTACTGAAGCTTTCTTT